Shown below are 8 T cell receptor beta chains from a single sample sequenced in a study of breast tumors, draining lymph nodes, adjacent tissues (dated by TCRdb to 2016 to 2018). The axillary draining lymph nodes of breast cancer patients were the source of the lymph node samples. The library relied on multiplex PCR. Sequencer: Illumina HiSeq 2000. Using fastp trimming at Q25 and MiXCR clonotype assembly, TCRdb reanalyzed the public sequencing data and kept in-frame beta chains. Every distinct CDR3 protein forms one entry, paired with its most common genes and DNA. A total of about 100,000 distinct CDR3 sequences appear in this sample, 21% of them only once. Around 1.3% of the sample is in the top ten clones. The source material was axillary lymph node tissue. Receptors were obtained from a female donor with breast cancer. Some clones in this sample may be carry-over from other donors' samples.

This clonotype was recorded many times. The chain links TRBV7-4 to TRBJ2-7; weak D call: TRBD1 (5 bases). Germline values: CDR1 SGHVT, CDR2 SQSDAQ. Trimming took 6 bases from V and 7 from J, leaving 22 bases between them. CDR3 length: 15 residues. Here the CDR3 reads CASSFTGAFDSEQYF. CDR3 bases: TGTGCCAGCAGTTTTACAGGCGCATTTGATTCGGAGCAGTACTTC.

This clonotype was observed a handful of times. A single base separates this from a much larger clone, so it may be a read error. The chain recombines TRBV6-6 with TRBJ2-7; 10 nucleotides line up with TRBD2. The CDR3 has 13 amino acids. Per germline, CDR1 MNHNY and CDR2 SVGAGI (reference sequence). The V segment lost 8 bases and the J segment 5 bases; nucleotides outside the gene matches: 6. The CDR3 loop reads CASVAGGAHEQYF. The CDR3 nucleotides read TGTGCCAGCGTAGCGGGAGGCGCCCACGAGCAGTACTTC.

About this clonotype itself: This may be a read error: a much more frequent sequence differs by one nucleotide. CDR3 sequence reads: CASMGGASGINGQFF. The CDR3 DNA is TGTGCCAGCATGGGGGGGGCTAGCGGGATCAATGGGCAGTTCTTC. The V and J genes are TRBV7-8 and TRBJ2-1; TRBD2 matches at 9 bases. The germline V gene has CDR1 SGHVS and CDR2 FQNEAQ. The CDR3 is 15 amino acids.

This clonotype was recorded many times. The chain is built from TRBV2 and TRBJ2-2; TRBD2 is a possible D gene (5 bases). Germline V CDR1 and CDR2: SNHLY, FYNNEI. The CDR3 length is 15 residues. The ends were cut back, 5 bases at V and 4 bases at J, with 14 bases in the middle. CDR3 sequence (DNA): TGTGCCAGCAGTCTCAAACTAGAGGGCACCGGGGAGCTGTTTTTT. It translates to CASSLKLEGTGELFF.

There are many counts of this clonotype. V is TRBV6-6 and J is TRBJ1-2; a possible D gene is TRBD1 (5 bases). Germline V gene lookup returns CDR1 MNHNY and CDR2 SVGAGI (reference sequence). Trimming removed 6 bases at V and 4 bases at J, with 9 bases between. The CDR3 is 12 residues long. DNA for the CDR3: TGTGCCAGCAGCCCCGACAGCTATGGCTACACCTTC. Translation gives CASSPDSYGYTF.

This rearrangement joins TRBV30 to TRBJ1-2, with TRBD1 as a possible D gene (6 bases). The CDR3 extends over 15 amino acids. The V end lost 0 bases, the J end lost 7 bases, and 18 bases lay between the germline ends. Germline values: CDR1 GTSNPN, CDR2 SVGIG (reference sequence). Written as DNA, the CDR3 is TGTGCCTGGAGTGTACGGCAGGGGACGCCGGTTGGCTACACCTTC. Amino acid sequence: CAWSVRQGTPVGYTF. The full variable domain, rest sourced from reference TRBV30 and TRBJ1-2, is SQTIHQWPATLVQPVGSPLSLECTVEGTSNPNLYWYRQAAGRGLQLLFYSVGIGQISSEVPQNLSASRPQDRQFILSSKKLLLSDSGFYLCAWSVRQGTPVGYTFGSGTRLTVV.

Worth noting for this clonotype: A junction boundary mismatches the germline segment, possibly from a read error. The gene calls are TRBV6-6 and TRBJ2-4; 8 bases line up with TRBD1. Germline V gene sequence: CDR1 MNHNY, CDR2 SVGAGI (reference sequence). The CDR3 is 14 amino acids. DNA of the CDR3: TGTGCCAGCAATACCCAGGGGGCCAAAGACATTCAGTACTTC. Protein sequence: CASNTQGAKDIQYF.

Concerning this clonotype itself: A clone one base away is much larger, so this may be a read error. This chain connects TRBV19 to TRBJ1-5, with D possibly TRBD1 on 5 matching bases. The CDR3 sequence is 16 residues long. The ends were cut back, 11 bases at V and 0 bases at J, with 20 bases in the middle. Germline assignment: CDR1 LNHDA and CDR2 SQIVND (reference sequence). The CDR3 bases are TGTGCCGGTATTGGGCAGGGTGGGTTTAGCAATCAGCCCCAGCATTTT. Amino acids: CAGIGQGGFSNQPQHF.